The 10 T cell receptor beta chains reported below all come from one sample, sequenced in a study of blood T cell repertoires in COVID-19. Some clones are missing from TCRdb's copy, which holds only in-frame ones; the method was immunoSEQ multiplex PCR. The data contain some 120,000 clones, approximately 80% of them singletons. The sequenced sample consisted of peripheral blood. The source of these receptors is a woman aged 45-65 years with acute or convalescent COVID-19.

V is TRBV30 and J is TRBJ2-6; D remains ambiguous. Germline V gene data show CDR1 as GTSNPN and CDR2 as SVGIG (reference sequence). The V end lost 0 bases, the J end lost 0 bases, and 3 bases lay between the germline ends. This CDR3 has 14 residues. Written as DNA, the CDR3 is TGTGCCTGGAGTGTGAGCTCTGGGGCCAACGTCCTGACTTTC. Translating gives CAWSVSSGANVLTF.

The V and J genes are TRBV6-5 and TRBJ1-2; 10 bases agree with TRBD1. The CDR3 runs 15 residues. The ends lost 4 bases at V and 1 base at J; junction bases unmatched: 3. CDR1 and CDR2 from the germline V gene are MNHEY and SVGAGI. CDR3 DNA sequence: TGTGCCAGCAGTTTGGGACAGGGGATTAACTATGGCTACACCTTC. Translation: CASSLGQGINYGYTF.

The chain has TRBV7-8 and TRBJ2-3; 8 positions agree with TRBD1. CDR3 length: 15 amino acids. J gave up 2 bases and V 6 bases, and 7 bases lay outside the gene matches. Germline CDR1 reads SGHVS; CDR2 reads FQNEAQ. CDR3 nucleotide sequence: TGTGCCAGCAGTTCAGACAGGGGCCCCACAGATACGCAGTATTTT. Encoded protein: CASSSDRGPTDTQYF.

This clone appeared a single time. This sequence joins TRBV6-1 and TRBJ1-3; no definite D call. The CDR3 consists of 15 residues. CDR1 MNHNS and CDR2 SASEGT come from the germline V gene. V was shortened by 1 base and J by 2 bases, with 9 bases between the two germline ends. CDR3 amino acids: CASSEVKNTGNTIYF. As DNA, the CDR3 is TGTGCCAGCAGTGAAGTCAAGAACACTGGAAACACCATATATTTT.

The V gene is TRBV29-1, the J gene TRBJ1-2; no firm D call. This CDR3 spans 18 amino acids. V gave up 0 bases and J gave up 3 bases, with 23 bases separating them. CDR1 and CDR2 from the germline V gene are SQVTM and ANQGSEA. This CDR3 is CSVEEFRILDGTYYGYTF. The CDR3 DNA reads as TGCAGCGTTGAAGAATTTCGTATACTAGACGGAACCTACTATGGCTACACCTTC. Using reference TRBV29-1 and TRBJ1-2 for the parts outside the CDR3, the full variable domain is SAVISQKPSRDICQRGTSLTIQCQVDSQVTMMFWYRQQPGQSLTLIATANQGSEATYESGFVIDKFPISRPNLTFSTLTVSNMSPEDSSIYLCSVEEFRILDGTYYGYTFGSGTRLTVV.

This rearrangement joins TRBV19 to TRBJ1-6, with D maybe TRBD1 (6 bases). Trimming shortened V by 7 bases and J by 10 bases, and 17 bases separated the two germline ends. Germline CDR1 is LNHDA and CDR2 is SQIVND (reference sequence). CDR3 length: 14 amino acids. The CDR3 sequence is CASTSDRMQSPLHF. CDR3 sequence (DNA): TGTGCCAGTACCTCTGACAGGATGCAGTCACCCCTCCACTTT.

The chain has TRBV10-2 and TRBJ2-7, with D unresolved. The CDR3 spans 13 residues. Germline V gene sequence: CDR1 WSHSY, CDR2 SAAADI. V was pared by 7 bases and J by 3 bases, with 13 bases between. In DNA, the CDR3 is TGCGCCAGCAAAACATCCCAAAACTACGAGCAGTACTTC. It translates to CASKTSQNYEQYF.

The chain is built from TRBV6-1 and TRBJ1-5; D possibly corresponds to TRBD1 (6 bases). Trimming pared 2 bases from V and 4 bases from J, leaving 15 bases between. Germline assignment: CDR1 MNHNS and CDR2 SASEGT. This CDR3 is built from 16 residues. CDR3: CASSEIWGTLNQPQHF. CDR3 sequence (DNA): TGTGCCAGCAGTGAAATCTGGGGGACACTGAATCAGCCCCAGCATTTT.

V is TRBV6-5 and J is TRBJ1-5, with TRBD1 identical over 11 bases. V lost 7 bases, J lost 6 bases, and 5 bases stayed unmatched. Germline assignment: CDR1 MNHEY and CDR2 SVGAGI. CDR3 size: 14 residues. CDR3 bases: TGTGCCAGCAACACCGGGACAGGGGGTCAGCCCCAGCATTTT. This sequence encodes CASNTGTGGQPQHF.

The gene calls are TRBV5-1 and TRBJ2-1; no definite D call. The CDR3 runs 14 residues. V lost 0 bases and J lost 7, with 11 bases in between. Germline V CDR1 and CDR2: SGHRS, YFSETQ. DNA of the CDR3: TGCGCCAGCAGCTTGGAAGACCCCGGGAATGAGCAGTTCTTC. It yields the protein CASSLEDPGNEQFF. Supplemented by reference TRBV5-1 and TRBJ2-1, the full variable domain reads KAGVTQTPRYLIKTRGQQVTLSCSPISGHRSVSWYQQTPGQGLQFLFEYFSETQRNKGNFPGRFSGRQFSNSRSEMNVSTLELGDSALYLCASSLEDPGNEQFFGPGTRLTVL.